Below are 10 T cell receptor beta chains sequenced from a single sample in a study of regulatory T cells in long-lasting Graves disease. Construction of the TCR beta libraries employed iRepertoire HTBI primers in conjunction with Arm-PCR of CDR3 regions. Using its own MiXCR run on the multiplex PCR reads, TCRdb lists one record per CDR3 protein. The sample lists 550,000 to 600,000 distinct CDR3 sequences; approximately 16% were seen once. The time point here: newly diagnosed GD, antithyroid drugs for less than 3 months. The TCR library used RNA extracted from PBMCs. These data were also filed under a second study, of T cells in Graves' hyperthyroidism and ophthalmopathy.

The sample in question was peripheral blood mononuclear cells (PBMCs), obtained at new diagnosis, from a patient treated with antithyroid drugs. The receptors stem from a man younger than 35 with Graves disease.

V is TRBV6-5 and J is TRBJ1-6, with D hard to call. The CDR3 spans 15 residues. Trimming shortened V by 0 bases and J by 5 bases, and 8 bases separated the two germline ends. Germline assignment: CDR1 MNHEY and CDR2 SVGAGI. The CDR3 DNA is TGTGCCAGCAGTTACTCAATTTCGGATAATTCACCCCTCCACTTT. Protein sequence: CASSYSISDNSPLHF.

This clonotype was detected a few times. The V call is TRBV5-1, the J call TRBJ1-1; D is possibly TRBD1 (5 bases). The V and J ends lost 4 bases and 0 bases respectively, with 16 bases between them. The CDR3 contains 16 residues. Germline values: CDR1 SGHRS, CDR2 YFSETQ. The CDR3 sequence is CASSLIGGSMNTEAFF. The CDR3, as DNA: TGCGCCAGCAGCCTGATTGGGGGATCAATGAACACTGAAGCTTTCTTT.

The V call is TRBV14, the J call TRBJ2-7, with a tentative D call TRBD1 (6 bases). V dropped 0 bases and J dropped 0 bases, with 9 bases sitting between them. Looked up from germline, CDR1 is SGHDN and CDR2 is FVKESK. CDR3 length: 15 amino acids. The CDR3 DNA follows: TGTGCCAGCAGCCAAGACAGGGGAATCTCCTACGAGCAGTACTTC. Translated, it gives CASSQDRGISYEQYF. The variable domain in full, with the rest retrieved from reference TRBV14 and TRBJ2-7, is EAGVTQFPSHSVIEKGQTVTLRCDPISGHDNLYWYRRVMGKEIKFLLHFVKESKQDESGMPNNRFLAERTGGTYSTLKVQPAELEDSGVYFCASSQDRGISYEQYFGPGTRLTVT.

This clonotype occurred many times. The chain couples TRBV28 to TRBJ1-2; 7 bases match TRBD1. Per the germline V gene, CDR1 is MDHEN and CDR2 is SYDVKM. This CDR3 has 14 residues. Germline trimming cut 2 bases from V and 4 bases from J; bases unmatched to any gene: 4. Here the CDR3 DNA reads TGTGCCAGCAGTTTACCCGGACAGGTCTATGGCTACACCTTC. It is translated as CASSLPGQVYGYTF.

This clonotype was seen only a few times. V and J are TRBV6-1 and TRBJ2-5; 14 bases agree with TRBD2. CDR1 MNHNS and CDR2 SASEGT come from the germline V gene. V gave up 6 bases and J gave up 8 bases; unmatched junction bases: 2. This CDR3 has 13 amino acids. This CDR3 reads CASSGTSGRTQYF. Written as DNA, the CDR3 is TGTGCCAGCAGCGGGACTAGCGGGAGAACCCAGTACTTC.

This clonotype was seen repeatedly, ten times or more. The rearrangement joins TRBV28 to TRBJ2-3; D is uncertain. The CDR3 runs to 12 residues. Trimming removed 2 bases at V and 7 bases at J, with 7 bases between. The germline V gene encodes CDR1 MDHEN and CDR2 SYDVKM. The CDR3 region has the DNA TGTGCCAGCAGTTTACTGAGGAATACGCAGTATTTT. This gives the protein CASSLLRNTQYF.

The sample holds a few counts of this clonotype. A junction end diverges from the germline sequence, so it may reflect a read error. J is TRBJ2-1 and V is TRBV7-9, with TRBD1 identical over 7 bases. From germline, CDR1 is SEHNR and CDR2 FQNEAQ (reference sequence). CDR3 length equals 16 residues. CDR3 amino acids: CAGSLARAGGSNEQFF. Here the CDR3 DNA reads TGTGCCGGCAGCTTAGCGAGGGCAGGGGGATCCAATGAGCAGTTCTTC.

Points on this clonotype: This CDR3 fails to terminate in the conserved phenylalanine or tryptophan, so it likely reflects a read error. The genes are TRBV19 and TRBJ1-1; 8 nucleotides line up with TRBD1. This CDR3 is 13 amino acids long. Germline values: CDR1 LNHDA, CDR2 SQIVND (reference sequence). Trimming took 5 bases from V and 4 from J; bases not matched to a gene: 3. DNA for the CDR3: TGTGCCAGTAGTTCCACAGGGGGCACTGAAGCTTTCCTT. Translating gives CASSSTGGTEAFL.

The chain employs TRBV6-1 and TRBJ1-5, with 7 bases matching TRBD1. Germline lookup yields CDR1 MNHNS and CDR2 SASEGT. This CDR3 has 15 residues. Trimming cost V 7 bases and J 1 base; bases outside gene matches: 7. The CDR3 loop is CASTLGTASNQPQHF. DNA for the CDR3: TGTGCCAGCACCCTCGGGACAGCAAGCAATCAGCCCCAGCATTTT.

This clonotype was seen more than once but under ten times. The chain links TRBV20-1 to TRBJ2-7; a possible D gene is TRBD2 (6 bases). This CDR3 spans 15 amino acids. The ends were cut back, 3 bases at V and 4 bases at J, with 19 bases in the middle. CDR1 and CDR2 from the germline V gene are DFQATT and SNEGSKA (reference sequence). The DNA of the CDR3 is TGCAGTGCTAGGTTCGCGGGAAGGGCCGGGTACGAGCAGTACTTC. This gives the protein CSARFAGRAGYEQYF.